What follows is one TCR beta chain and its context. The antigen it recognizes is unknown. The sample holds no much larger clone one base away, and base qualities are not on file. This specimen comes from a study of OX40 agonist ivuxolimab in advanced cancers. In terms of the full investigation: Ivuxolimab, which targeted the costimulatory receptor OX40 (CD134), was an agonistic, fully human IgG2 monoclonal antibody. Intravenous ivuxolimab was administered to patients every 2 weeks at six dose levels: 0.01, 0.1, 0.3, 1.5, 3 and 10 mg/kg. Of the 50 to 55 patients in dose escalation, about 20 had hepatocellular carcinoma, about 15 had melanoma, 9 had renal cell carcinoma and 9 had head and neck cancer. In the dose-escalation cohort, around 80% of patients were male, and the mean age was approximately 60 years with a range of about 20 to 90. Prior anti-PD-1, anti-PD-L1 or anti-CTLA-4 therapy was permitted, and checkpoint inhibitors had been received by about 44% of dose-escalation patients. Partial responses were achieved by three dose-escalation patients, of whom one had hepatocellular carcinoma and two had cutaneous melanoma. The purpose of peripheral TCRbeta sequencing was to test whether ivuxolimab changed TCR sequence diversity and led to clonal T-cell expansion. The paper describes the monotherapy dose-escalation part (N ≈ 51 patients) of the phase I trial of ivuxolimab.

The trial excluded patients who had a history of autoimmune disease or who were on systemic immunosuppression. Peripheral blood for TCR sequencing was collected from all dose cohorts at baseline, on cycle 4 day 1, and on cycle 7 day 1. Samples came from an open-label, multicenter, first-in-human phase I dose-escalation trial of ivuxolimab. The trial enrolled adults with locally advanced or metastatic head and neck squamous cell, hepatocellular, melanoma or renal cell carcinoma. Before TCR sequencing, CD4+ T cells and CD8+ T cells from peripheral blood were sorted into separate populations. Genomic DNA was isolated from the sorted cells so that the TCRbeta CDR3 region could be sequenced. The immunoSEQ Assay was used for sequencing of TCRbeta CDR3 regions. TCRdb's version of the immuneACCESS table is confined to in-frame rearrangements and falls short of the full clone set. An unresolved V gene accounts for under half of the shortfall where checked; the remainder is of unknown origin. The table for this sample lists some 50,000 clones; about 90% of them were counted only once. Jointly, the top ten make up roughly 5.9% of the sample.

Study-level results and caveats: After ivuxolimab, more expanded clones were found on average in CD8+ T cells than in CD4+ T cells. In partial responders in the 0.1-3.0 mg/kg groups, normalized peripheral clonal expansion was found to be among the lowest, especially among CD8+ T cells. At doses from 0.1 to 3.0 mg/kg, clonal expansion was seen in both CD4+ and CD8+ blood T cells between baseline and week 6. Low levels of normalized T-cell clonal expansion were also seen in some patients who did not respond. The antigen specificity of the clonally expanded peripheral T cells was not determined.

At the junction V is shortened by 2 bases and J by 1 base, with 15 bases in between. CDR1 and CDR2, per the germline V gene, are MNHNS and SASEGT. Measured from the cysteine to the phenylalanine, the CDR3 is 17 residues long. Left in the record is the CDR3 DNA by itself, 51 bases read in frame from the first base. This sequence uses TRBV6-1 and TRBJ1-5; TRBD1 could be the D gene, as 5 bases match. The sequences come from CD4+ or CD8+ T cells sorted from blood, collected in a trial of the OX40 agonist ivuxolimab. The sequence came from an adult with an advanced solid tumor such as melanoma, head and neck, liver or kidney cancer. The DNA sequence is as follows: TGTGCCAGCAGTGAAAGGTGGCAGGGTGTCAGCAATCAGCCCCAGCATTTT. This codes for CASSERWQGVSNQPQHF.